The 30 T cell receptor beta chains reported below all come from one sample, sequenced in a study of cytomegalovirus exposure and HLA in healthy donors. Researchers ran the PCR with 60 Vbeta and 13 Jbeta primers. TCRdb keeps only in-frame clones here, not all; method: immunoSEQ multiplex PCR. The sample shows fewer than 250,000 clones, around 81% of them seen only once. The sample was PBMCs. The receptors were sampled from a young man in good health and CMV-seronegative.

The rearrangement uses TRBV11-2 and TRBJ2-7; a weak D match, TRBD2 (6 bases). CDR1 and CDR2 from the germline V gene are SGHAT and FQNNGV. The CDR3 consists of 15 residues. V was pared by 5 bases and J by 4 bases, with 18 bases between. The CDR3 here is CASSPIADYGYEQYF. The CDR3 nucleotides are TGTGCCAGCAGCCCCATCGCGGACTACGGGTACGAGCAGTACTTC.

This clone came up once. This chain joins TRBV11-3 and TRBJ2-3; 11 bases agree with TRBD2. Germline CDR1 reads SGHNT; CDR2 reads YENEEA. After removal of 5 bases from V and 5 bases from J, the junction contained 6 bases not matched to a gene. The CDR3 length is 15 residues. Here the CDR3 DNA reads TGTGCCAGCAGCATCACTAGCGGGGGTGGAGATACGCAGTATTTT. Translated: CASSITSGGGDTQYF.

J is TRBJ2-2 and V is TRBV7-6; possibly TRBD2 for D (6 bases). V was trimmed by 4 bases and J by 5 bases, leaving 20 bases between them. This CDR3 is 17 amino acids long. Germline V gene lookup returns CDR1 SGHVS and CDR2 FNYEAQ. The CDR3 reads CASSSRRALAETGELFF. As DNA, the CDR3 is TGTGCCAGCAGCTCCCGGAGGGCGTTGGCGGAAACCGGGGAGCTGTTTTTT. Based on the CDR3 plus reference TRBV7-6 and TRBJ2-2, the full variable domain is GAGVSQSPRYKVTKRGQDVALRCDPISGHVSLYWYRQALGQGPEFLTYFNYEAQQDKSGLPNDRFSAERPEGSISTLTIQRTEQRDSAMYRCASSSRRALAETGELFFGEGSRLTVL.

In DNA form, the CDR3 reads TGTGCCAGCAAGACAGGGCTCTCTGGAAACACCATATATTTT. Translation gives CASKTGLSGNTIYF. V usage is TRBV14 and J usage is TRBJ1-3, with 7 bases matching TRBD1. The CDR3 is made up of 14 amino acids. Germline V gene data show CDR1 as SGHDN and CDR2 as FVKESK. The V gene end was trimmed by 7 bases and the J gene end by 0 bases; junction bases not matched to a gene: 3. Variable domain in full (rest from reference TRBV14 and TRBJ1-3): EAGVTQFPSHSVIEKGQTVTLRCDPISGHDNLYWYRRVMGKEIKFLLHFVKESKQDESGMPNNRFLAERTGGTYSTLKVQPAELEDSGVYFCASKTGLSGNTIYFGEGSWLTVV.

The chain uses TRBV5-6 and TRBJ2-3, with TRBD2 matching over 8 bases. CDR1 and CDR2 (germline): SGHDT, YYEEEE. With 2 bases clipped from V and 1 base from J, the junction kept 12 bases outside the gene matches. This CDR3 region has 18 residues. CDR3 DNA: TGTGCCAGCAGCTTCGGTAGCGGGACTACCTGGGGCACAGATACGCAGTATTTT. It codes for CASSFGSGTTWGTDTQYF.

CDR3 protein: CASSSNFVVFF. The CDR3 DNA reads TGTGCCAGCAGTTCGAACTTCGTTGTTTTCTTT. The V gene is TRBV6-5, the J gene TRBJ1-1, with D uncertain. The CDR3 has 11 residues. V was trimmed by 4 bases and J by 13 bases, leaving 13 bases between them. Germline assignment: CDR1 MNHEY and CDR2 SVGAGI.

In its sample, this clone was seen a few times. V gene TRBV30 combines with J gene TRBJ2-4, with 9 positions matching TRBD1. CDR1 is GTSNPN and CDR2 is SVGIG in the germline V gene (reference sequence). The CDR3 covers 14 residues. The ends lost 2 bases at V and 6 bases at J; junction bases unmatched: 5. This CDR3 is CAWSLGQGRNIQYF. The CDR3 coding sequence is TGTGCCTGGAGTTTGGGACAGGGAAGAAACATTCAGTACTTC.

V and J are TRBV29-1 and TRBJ1-2, with TRBD1 matching 7 bases. The length of the CDR3 is 13 residues. In germline, CDR1 is SQVTM, CDR2 ANQGSEA. The junction had 8 bases not matched to a gene; V was cut back by 7 bases and J by 3 bases. The CDR3 is CSAATGTDYGYTF. For the CDR3, the DNA is TGCAGCGCCGCGACAGGGACTGACTATGGCTACACCTTC.

The genes are TRBV28 and TRBJ2-1; TRBD2 aligns across 12 bases. The CDR3 consists of 18 residues. The V gene end was trimmed by 6 bases and the J gene end by 0 bases; junction bases not matched to a gene: 9. The germline V gene has CDR1 MDHEN and CDR2 SYDVKM. CDR3 DNA: TGTGCCAGCAGCCCGGGACTAGCGGGCGCCATCTCCTACAATGAGCAGTTCTTC. Residues: CASSPGLAGAISYNEQFF. The full variable domain, its missing parts supplied by reference TRBV28 and TRBJ2-1, is DVKVTQSSRYLVKRTGEKVFLECVQDMDHENMFWYRQDPGLGLRLIYFSYDVKMKEKGDIPEGYSVSREKKERFSLILESASTNQTSMYLCASSPGLAGAISYNEQFFGPGTRLTVL.

V gene TRBV7-6 combines with J gene TRBJ2-3; tentatively, D is TRBD1 (6 bases). CDR3 length equals 14 residues. V dropped 5 bases and J dropped 2 bases, with 11 bases sitting between them. Germline V gives CDR1 SGHVS, CDR2 FNYEAQ. In DNA, the CDR3 is TGTGCCAGCAGCCCACAGGGCTTCACAGATACGCAGTATTTT. Its translation is CASSPQGFTDTQYF.

The rearrangement links TRBV5-4 to TRBJ1-2, with 8 bases lining up with TRBD1. Germline-derived CDR1 and CDR2 are SGHNT and YYREEE (reference sequence). V shed 4 bases and J 8 bases; nucleotides not matched to a gene: 13. There are 15 residues in the CDR3. In DNA form, the CDR3 reads TGTGCCAGCAGCCCGGGGACAGGATTAATACGGGGCTACACCTTC. Its protein product is CASSPGTGLIRGYTF.

V gene TRBV9 combines with J gene TRBJ1-2; TRBD1 matches at 8 bases. Germline V gene data show CDR1 as SGDLS and CDR2 as YYNGEE. J gave up 3 bases and V 4 bases, and 8 bases lay outside the gene matches. The CDR3 extends over 15 amino acids. CDR3 sequence (DNA): TGTGCCAGCAGCCCCCGAGCAGGGGGCCACTATGGCTACACCTTC. Translating it yields CASSPRAGGHYGYTF.

This chain links TRBV10-1 with TRBJ2-7; D unclear. Trimming pared 7 bases from V and 0 bases from J, leaving 10 bases between. Germline V lookup: CDR1 WNHNN, CDR2 SYGVQD (reference sequence). CDR3 length: 13 residues. CDR3 amino acids: CASIAGHSYEQYF. The CDR3 coding sequence is TGCGCCAGCATCGCAGGTCACTCCTACGAGCAGTACTTC.

V is TRBV10-2 and J is TRBJ1-3; 8 nucleotides align to TRBD1. With V trimmed by 6 bases and J by 2 bases, 21 bases remained unmatched. CDR3 length equals 20 residues. Germline V lookup: CDR1 WSHSY, CDR2 SAAADI. The CDR3 spells CASRGVFGTGDPETGNTIYF. For the CDR3, the DNA is TGCGCCAGCAGGGGAGTGTTCGGGACAGGAGACCCCGAGACTGGAAACACCATATATTTT.

V and J are TRBV2 and TRBJ2-7, with 10 bases identical to TRBD1. The germline V gene has CDR1 SNHLY and CDR2 FYNNEI. The CDR3 runs to 16 residues. Trimming took 8 bases from V and 1 from J; bases not matched to a gene: 11. CDR3 sequence (DNA): TGTGCCAGCCAAATCGGGCGGGACAGGGGATCCTACGAGCAGTACTTC. This codes for CASQIGRDRGSYEQYF.

Only a few counts were recorded for this clone. CDR3 nucleotide sequence: TGTGCCAGCAGCGGGGGCCCCACCGGGGAGCTGTTTTTT. Translating gives CASSGGPTGELFF. The chain is built from TRBV7-3 and TRBJ2-2; tentatively, D is TRBD1 (6 bases). V lost 5 bases and J 4 bases, leaving 8 bases between the germline ends. CDR3 length: 13 amino acids. Per the germline V gene, CDR1 is SGHTA and CDR2 is FQGTGA. Using reference TRBV7-3 and TRBJ2-2 for the parts outside the CDR3, the full variable domain is GAGVSQTPSNKVTEKGKYVELRCDPISGHTALYWYRQSLGQGPEFLIYFQGTGAADDSGLPNDRFFAVRPEGSVSTLKIQRTERGDSAVYLCASSGGPTGELFFGEGSRLTVL.

V gene TRBV10-3 combines with J gene TRBJ2-1, with TRBD2 matching over 11 bases. The V gene end was trimmed by 6 bases and the J gene end by 8 bases; junction bases not matched to a gene: 9. The V gene's germline CDR1 is ENHRY and CDR2 SYGVKD. The length of the CDR3 is 15 residues. The CDR3 sequence: CAIREGLAETDEQFF. CDR3 nucleotide sequence: TGTGCCATCAGGGAGGGACTAGCGGAGACGGATGAGCAGTTCTTC.

The chain has TRBV9 and TRBJ2-7, with TRBD1 matching over 10 bases. V shed 4 bases and J 0 bases; nucleotides not matched to a gene: 7. CDR3 length: 16 amino acids. Germline CDR1 is SGDLS and CDR2 is YYNGEE. CDR3 residues: CASSHRDRGSSYEQYF. The CDR3 bases are TGTGCCAGCAGCCACCGGGACAGGGGCAGCTCCTACGAGCAGTACTTC.

The chain uses TRBV19 and TRBJ2-6; maybe TRBD1 (5 bases). This CDR3 is 18 amino acids long. V gave up 11 bases and J gave up 1 base, with 24 bases separating them. Germline lookup yields CDR1 LNHDA and CDR2 SQIVND (reference sequence). CDR3: CADGAGFRLRSGANVLTF. The CDR3 DNA sequence: TGTGCCGATGGGGCAGGGTTTAGGCTTCGATCTGGGGCCAACGTCCTGACTTTC.

The V call is TRBV11-2, the J call TRBJ2-3, with 9 positions matching TRBD2. There are 16 residues in the CDR3. The ends lost 4 bases at V and 2 bases at J; junction bases unmatched: 7. Germline V gene sequence: CDR1 SGHAT, CDR2 FQNNGV. The CDR3 DNA is TGTGCCAGCAGCTCGGGTCTAGCGGGATACACAGATACGCAGTATTTT. The encoded protein is CASSSGLAGYTDTQYF.

The J gene is TRBJ2-1, the V gene TRBV19; 15 nucleotides agree with TRBD2. CDR1 and CDR2 from the germline V gene are LNHDA and SQIVND (reference sequence). V lost 5 bases and J lost 6; bases outside the gene matches: 11. The CDR3 extends over 18 amino acids. This CDR3 is CASSVHPPGLAGGNEQFF. CDR3 in DNA: TGTGCCAGTAGTGTCCACCCTCCGGGACTAGCGGGGGGCAATGAGCAGTTCTTC.

V and J are TRBV4-3 and TRBJ1-4; TRBD1 matches 7 bases. The V gene's germline CDR1 is LGHNA and CDR2 YSLEER. The J segment lost 4 bases and the V segment lost 3 bases, leaving 11 bases of the junction unmatched. The CDR3 consists of 17 residues. CDR3 in DNA: TGCGCCAGCAGCCAGGGGAACCGACAGGGTTTTAATGAAAAACTGTTTTTT. Its translation: CASSQGNRQGFNEKLFF.

The chain couples TRBV19 to TRBJ1-2, with unresolved D. This CDR3 comprises 15 residues. V lost 7 bases and J lost 5, with 20 bases in between. CDR1 and CDR2 from the germline V gene are LNHDA and SQIVND (reference sequence). CDR3 amino acids: CASTDPLGGFYGYTF. In nucleotides, the CDR3 is TGTGCCAGTACCGACCCACTGGGAGGGTTTTATGGCTACACCTTC.

Concerning this clone: The germline gene is not matched at one end of the junction; a read error may be the cause. The V gene is TRBV7-7, the J gene TRBJ1-1; no clear D. The CDR3 has 13 amino acids. Germline CDR1 is SSHAT and CDR2 is FNYEAQ (reference sequence). The CDR3, as DNA: TGTGCTAGCAGCTTAGGCAGGAACACTGAAGCTTTCTTT. Protein: CASSLGRNTEAFF.

The gene calls are TRBV28 and TRBJ2-7; 11 bases map to TRBD1. Germline assignment: CDR1 MDHEN and CDR2 SYDVKM. CDR3 size: 16 residues. Trimming at V came to 6 bases and at J to 1 base, leaving 8 bases not matched to a gene. The CDR3 nucleotides read TGTGCCAGCAGGAAGGACAGGGGGCTGAGTTCCTACGAGCAGTACTTC. Amino acids: CASRKDRGLSSYEQYF.

The chain links TRBV7-9 to TRBJ2-2; possible D gene TRBD2, 7 bases. V was trimmed by 2 bases and J by 8 bases, leaving 12 bases between them. CDR3 length: 14 residues. Germline V gene sequence: CDR1 SEHNR, CDR2 FQNEAQ (reference sequence). The CDR3 DNA reads TGTGCCAGCAGCTTAACCGCGGGGGCGGGGGAGCTGTTTTTT. It encodes CASSLTAGAGELFF. Together with reference TRBV7-9 and TRBJ2-2, the CDR3 gives the full variable domain: DTGVSQNPRHKITKRGQNVTFRCDPISEHNRLYWYRQTLGQGPEFLTYFQNEAQLEKSRLLSDRFSAERPKGSFSTLEIQRTEQGDSAMYLCASSLTAGAGELFFGEGSRLTVL.

The V gene is TRBV19, the J gene TRBJ2-1; 9 bases agree with TRBD1. Germline V gene sequence: CDR1 LNHDA, CDR2 SQIVND (reference sequence). The length of the CDR3 is 18 residues. The junction had 15 bases not matched to a gene; V was cut back by 2 bases and J by 7 bases. DNA for the CDR3: TGTGCCAGTAGTATAATGCGAATTGGGGGGACAGGGAATAATGAGCAGTTCTTC. Residues: CASSIMRIGGTGNNEQFF.

The V call is TRBV2, the J call TRBJ1-5, with 9 nucleotides matching TRBD1. The V segment lost 6 bases and the J segment 4 bases; nucleotides outside the gene matches: 4. CDR1 is SNHLY and CDR2 is FYNNEI in the germline V gene. This CDR3 has 14 residues. CDR3 region: CASSGTGLNQPQHF. The DNA for the CDR3 is TGTGCCAGCAGCGGGACAGGGCTAAATCAGCCCCAGCATTTT. Full variable domain (remainder filled in from reference TRBV2 and TRBJ1-5): EPEVTQTPSHQVTQMGQEVILRCVPISNHLYFYWYRQILGQKVEFLVSFYNNEISEKSEIFDDQFSVERPDGSNFTLKIRSTKLEDSAMYFCASSGTGLNQPQHFGDGTRLSIL.

This clone was counted a few times. The chain links TRBV5-6 to TRBJ1-2; D remains ambiguous. V lost 4 bases, J lost 1 base, and 11 bases lay in between. The CDR3 is made up of 14 amino acids. Germline-derived CDR1 and CDR2 are SGHDT and YYEEEE. The chain's CDR3 is CASSDRGSNYGYTF. CDR3 coding DNA: TGTGCCAGCAGCGACCGCGGTAGTAACTATGGCTACACCTTC. Supplemented by reference TRBV5-6 and TRBJ1-2, the full variable domain reads DAGVTQSPTHLIKTRGQQVTLRCSPKSGHDTVSWYQQALGQGPQFIFQYYEEEERQRGNFPDRFSGHQFPNYSSELNVNALLLGDSALYLCASSDRGSNYGYTFGSGTRLTVV.

The chain recombines TRBV29-1 with TRBJ2-7; possible D gene TRBD1, 5 bases. The CDR3 extends over 12 amino acids. Germline CDR1 is SQVTM and CDR2 is ANQGSEA. V was shortened by 7 bases and J by 3 bases, with 13 bases between the two germline ends. CDR3 loop: CSARAPGYEQYF. The CDR3 DNA sequence: TGCAGCGCCAGGGCGCCGGGCTACGAGCAGTACTTC.